A selection of T cell receptor beta chains follows, all from one sample in a study of shared clonotypes between healthy human individuals. Here immunoSEQ multiplex PCR was the method, and the copy in TCRdb shows in-frame clones only, minus some. The sample comprises approximately 2.5 million clones, approximately 93% of which are singletons, and 0.36% rests with the top ten. Sequenced sample: naive CD4+ T cells from PBMCs. The source is a man aged 18-30 years in good health. Some clones in this sample may be carry-over from other donors' samples. Both conserved end residues are part of each CDR3. Each record gives: D gene, V gene, clone size, J gene, CDR3 DNA, CDR3 protein. The D gene is left open where the match is weak. The size field is filled for only some rows; it gives once, few, many or a size class.

TRBD2	TRBV5-4	-	TRBJ2-5	TGTGCCAGCAGCTTTGCTAGCGGGAGTTCACAGACCCAGTACTTC	CASSFASGSSQTQYF
-	TRBV29-1	-	TRBJ2-7	TGCAGCGTTGAAGGGTTACAAGGGTCCCCCCGGGGCGAGCAGTACTTC	CSVEGLQGSPRGEQYF
TRBD2	TRBV5-1	-	TRBJ2-6	TGCGCCAGCAGCCCGGGGGGGGGCCCTAGCTCTGGGGCCAACGTCCTGACTTTC	CASSPGGGPSSGANVLTF
-	TRBV19	-	TRBJ2-5	TGTGCCAGTAGCCGGACTCGCAGCAGCAACTTACAGCAAAGAGAGACCCAGTACTTC	CASSRTRSSNLQQRETQYF
-	TRBV29-1	-	TRBJ1-1	TGCAGCGTTGGTAAGGGTAGGGCTTTCTTT	CSVGKGRAFF
TRBD2	TRBV11-1	-	TRBJ2-3	TGTGCCAGCAGTCGACCCGAGACTAGCGGGATGAGGGATACGCAGTATTTT	CASSRPETSGMRDTQYF
TRBD2	TRBV25-1	once	TRBJ2-5	TGTGCCAGCAGTAAGACTAGCGGGAGGGAGAGGGAGACCCAGTACTTC	CASSKTSGRERETQYF
-	TRBV29-1	-	TRBJ1-5	TGCAGCGTAAAAGGGGAGTACGATCAGCCCCAGCATTTT	CSVKGEYDQPQHF
-	TRBV29-1	-	TRBJ2-1	TGCAGCGCTGGCAGGGTAGCCTACAATGAGCAGTTCTTC	CSAGRVAYNEQFF
-	TRBV6-6	-	TRBJ1-5	TGTGCCAGCAGTAAGGTATTCAATCAGCCCCAGCATTTT	CASSKVFNQPQHF
-	TRBV28	once	TRBJ1-5	TGTGCCAGCAAACACGTACGGGCGGTAAATCAGCCCCAGCATTTT	CASKHVRAVNQPQHF
-	TRBV4-1	-	TRBJ1-2	TGCGCCAGCAGCCAACTTCGGGACAACTATGGCTACACCTTC	CASSQLRDNYGYTF
-	TRBV5-1	-	TRBJ2-3	TGCGCCACCAGTCCTGGGGTTCCTAGCACAGATACGCAGTATTTT	CATSPGVPSTDTQYF
-	TRBV7-2	-	TRBJ2-1	TGTGCCAGCAGCTTAGTCCTAGATGCCTACAATGAGCAGTTCTTC	CASSLVLDAYNEQFF
TRBD2	TRBV9	once	TRBJ2-1	TGTGCCAGCAGCGTAACTAGCGTGGGTGAGCAGTTCTTC	CASSVTSVGEQFF
TRBD1	TRBV2	-	TRBJ2-7	TGTGCCAGCAGTCATCCGTCGGACAGGGGCTACGAGCAGTACTTC	CASSHPSDRGYEQYF
-	TRBV7-2	-	TRBJ2-6	TGTGCCAGCAGCTTAGTCAGGGCCTCTGGGGCCAACGTCCTGACTTTC	CASSLVRASGANVLTF
TRBD1	TRBV30	few	TRBJ1-5	TGTGCCTGGAGTGCGGACAGGGTCGGTCAGCCCCAGCATTTT	CAWSADRVGQPQHF
-	TRBV29-1	-	TRBJ2-5	TGCAGCACCAGGGTTGGAGAGACCCAGTACTTC	CSTRVGETQYF
-	TRBV19	once	TRBJ2-1	TGTGCCAGTAGTTTGATACCCTACAATGAGCAGTTCTTC	CASSLIPYNEQFF
TRBD2	TRBV9	-	TRBJ2-2	TGTGCCAGCAGCGTAGCCGGGACTAGCGGGTCCACCGGGGAGCTGTTTTTT	CASSVAGTSGSTGELFF
-	TRBV25-1	-	TRBJ1-4	TGTGCCAGCAGTTGGGGCCGTCTAGCAACTAATGAAAAACTGTTTTTT	CASSWGRLATNEKLFF
-	TRBV19	-	TRBJ1-1	TGTGCCAGTAGTATTTTGGGGGGCACTGAAGCTTTCTTT	CASSILGGTEAFF
-	TRBV6-5	-	TRBJ1-4	TGTGCCAGCAGCCCCGCGGGTCAGCGGGATGAAAAACTGTTTTTT	CASSPAGQRDEKLFF
-	TRBV5-8	-	TRBJ2-2	TGTGCCAGCAGCTTGGACGGGCTCACCGGGGAGCTGTTTTTT	CASSLDGLTGELFF
TRBD1	TRBV9	-	TRBJ1-2	TGTGCCAGCAGCGCCTACGGACAGGGATATGGCTACACCTTC	CASSAYGQGYGYTF
-	TRBV10-1	once	TRBJ2-5	TGCGCCAGCAGTGAGAGGACACATCAAGAGACCCAGTACTTC	CASSERTHQETQYF
-	TRBV6-1	-	TRBJ2-5	TGTGCCAGCAGTGATGCCGGGAGCCAAGAGACCCAGTACTTC	CASSDAGSQETQYF
TRBD2	TRBV18	-	TRBJ2-1	TGTGCCAGCTCACCATTAAGTCGTACTAGCGGGGACAATGAGCAGTTCTTC	CASSPLSRTSGDNEQFF